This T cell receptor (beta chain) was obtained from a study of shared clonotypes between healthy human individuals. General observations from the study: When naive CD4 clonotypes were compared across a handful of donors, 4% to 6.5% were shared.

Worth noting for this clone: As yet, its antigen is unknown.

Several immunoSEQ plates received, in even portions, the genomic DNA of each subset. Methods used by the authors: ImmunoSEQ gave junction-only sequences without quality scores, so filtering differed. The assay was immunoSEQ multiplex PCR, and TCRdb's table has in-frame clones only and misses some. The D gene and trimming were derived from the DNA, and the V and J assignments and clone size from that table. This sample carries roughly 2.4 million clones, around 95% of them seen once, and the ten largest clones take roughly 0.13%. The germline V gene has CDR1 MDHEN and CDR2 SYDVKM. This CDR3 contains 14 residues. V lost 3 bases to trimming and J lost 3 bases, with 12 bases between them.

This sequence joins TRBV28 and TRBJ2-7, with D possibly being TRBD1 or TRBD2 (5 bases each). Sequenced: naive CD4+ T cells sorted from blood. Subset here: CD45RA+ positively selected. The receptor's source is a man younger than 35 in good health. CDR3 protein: CASSLVGDGYEQYF. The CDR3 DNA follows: TGTGCCAGCAGTTTGGTGGGGGATGGCTACGAGCAGTACTTC.